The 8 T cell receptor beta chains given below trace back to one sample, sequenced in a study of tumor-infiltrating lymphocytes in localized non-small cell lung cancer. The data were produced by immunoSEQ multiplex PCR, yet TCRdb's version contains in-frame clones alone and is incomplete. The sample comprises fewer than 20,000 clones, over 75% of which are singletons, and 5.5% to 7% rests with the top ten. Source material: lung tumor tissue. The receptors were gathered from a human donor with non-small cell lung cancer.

The CDR3 nucleotides read TGTGCCAGCAGCTTGGGACTCAGCACAGATACGCAGTATTTT. Translation gives CASSLGLSTDTQYF. J is TRBJ2-3 and V is TRBV7-3; D perhaps matches TRBD2 (6 bases). Germline values: CDR1 SGHTA, CDR2 FQGTGA. CDR3 size: 14 residues. Deletions cut 3 bases from V and 0 bases from J, with 7 bases between. Full variable domain (rest looked up from reference TRBV7-3 and TRBJ2-3): GAGVSQTPSNKVTEKGKYVELRCDPISGHTALYWYRQSLGQGPEFLIYFQGTGAADDSGLPNDRFFAVRPEGSVSTLKIQRTERGDSAVYLCASSLGLSTDTQYFGPGTRLTVL.

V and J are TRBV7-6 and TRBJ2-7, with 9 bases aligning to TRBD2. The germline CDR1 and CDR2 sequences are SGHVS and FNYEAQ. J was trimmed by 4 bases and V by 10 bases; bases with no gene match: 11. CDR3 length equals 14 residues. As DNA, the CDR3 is TGTGCCACCGCTCCGGGACTAGCCACTTACGAGCAGTACTTC. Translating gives CATAPGLATYEQYF.

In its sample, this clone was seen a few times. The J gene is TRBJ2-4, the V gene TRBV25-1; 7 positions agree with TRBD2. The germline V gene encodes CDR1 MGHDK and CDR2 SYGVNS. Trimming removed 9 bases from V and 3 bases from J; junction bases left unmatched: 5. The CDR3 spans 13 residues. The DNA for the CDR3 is TGTGCCAGTCAGGGAGGGCTCAAAAACATTCAGTACTTC. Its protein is CASQGGLKNIQYF.

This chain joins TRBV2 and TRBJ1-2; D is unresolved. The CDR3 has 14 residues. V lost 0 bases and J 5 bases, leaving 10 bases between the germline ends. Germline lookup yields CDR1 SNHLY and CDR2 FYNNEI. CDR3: CASSEASGSYGYTF. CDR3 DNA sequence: TGTGCCAGCAGTGAAGCCTCAGGTTCATATGGCTACACCTTC.

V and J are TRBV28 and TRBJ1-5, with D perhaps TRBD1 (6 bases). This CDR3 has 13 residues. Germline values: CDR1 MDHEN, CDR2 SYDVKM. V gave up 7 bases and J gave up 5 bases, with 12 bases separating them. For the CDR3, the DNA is TGTGCCAGCAACGGGGGCTCCCATCAGCCCCAGCATTTT. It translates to CASNGGSHQPQHF.

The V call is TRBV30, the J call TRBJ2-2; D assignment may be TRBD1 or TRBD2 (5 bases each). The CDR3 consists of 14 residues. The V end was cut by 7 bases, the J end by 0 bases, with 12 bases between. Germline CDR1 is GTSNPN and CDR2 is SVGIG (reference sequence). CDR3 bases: TGTGCCTTGACAGCGGTAGCGAACACCGGGGAGCTGTTTTTT. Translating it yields CALTAVANTGELFF.

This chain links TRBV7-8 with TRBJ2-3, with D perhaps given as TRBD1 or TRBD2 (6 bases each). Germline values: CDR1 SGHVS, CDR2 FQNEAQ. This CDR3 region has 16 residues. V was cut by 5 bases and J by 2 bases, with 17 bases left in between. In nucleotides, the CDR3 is TGTGCCAGCAGCCCCCGAGGGGGGCGAAACACAGATACGCAGTATTTT. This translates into CASSPRGGRNTDTQYF.

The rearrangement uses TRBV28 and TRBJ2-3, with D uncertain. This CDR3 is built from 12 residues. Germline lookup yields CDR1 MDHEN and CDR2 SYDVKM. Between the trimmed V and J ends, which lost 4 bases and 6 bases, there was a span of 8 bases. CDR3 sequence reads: CASSSPVDTQYF. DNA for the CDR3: TGTGCCAGCAGTTCCCCAGTTGATACGCAGTATTTT. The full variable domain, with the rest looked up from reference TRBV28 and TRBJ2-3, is DVKVTQSSRYLVKRTGEKVFLECVQDMDHENMFWYRQDPGLGLRLIYFSYDVKMKEKGDIPEGYSVSREKKERFSLILESASTNQTSMYLCASSSPVDTQYFGPGTRLTVL.